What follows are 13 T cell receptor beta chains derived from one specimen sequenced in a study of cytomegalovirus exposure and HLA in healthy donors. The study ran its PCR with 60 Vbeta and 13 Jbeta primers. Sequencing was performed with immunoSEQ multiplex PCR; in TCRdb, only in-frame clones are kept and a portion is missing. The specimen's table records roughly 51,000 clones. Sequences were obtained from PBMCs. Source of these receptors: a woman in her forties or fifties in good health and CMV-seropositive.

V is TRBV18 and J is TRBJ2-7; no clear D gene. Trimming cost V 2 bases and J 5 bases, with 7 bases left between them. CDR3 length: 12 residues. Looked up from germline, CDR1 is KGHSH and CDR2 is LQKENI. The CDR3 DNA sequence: TGTGCCAGCTCACCAAACCGAGACGAGCAGTACTTC. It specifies CASSPNRDEQYF.

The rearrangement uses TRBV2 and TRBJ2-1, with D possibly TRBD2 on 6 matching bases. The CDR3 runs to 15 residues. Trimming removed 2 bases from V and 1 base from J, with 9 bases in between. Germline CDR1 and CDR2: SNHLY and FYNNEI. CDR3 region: CASSEQRASYNEQFF. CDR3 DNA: TGTGCCAGCAGTGAACAGCGGGCTTCCTACAATGAGCAGTTCTTC.

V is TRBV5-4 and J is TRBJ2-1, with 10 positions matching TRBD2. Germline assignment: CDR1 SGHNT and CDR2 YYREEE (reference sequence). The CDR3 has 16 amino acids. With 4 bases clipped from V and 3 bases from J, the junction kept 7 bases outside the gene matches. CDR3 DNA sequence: TGTGCCAGCAGCATCGGACTAGCGGATATCTACAATGAGCAGTTCTTC. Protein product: CASSIGLADIYNEQFF.

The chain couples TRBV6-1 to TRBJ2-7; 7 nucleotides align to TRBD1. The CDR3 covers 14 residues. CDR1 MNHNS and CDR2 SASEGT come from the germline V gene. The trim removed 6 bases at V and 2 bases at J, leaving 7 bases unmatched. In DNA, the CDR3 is TGTGCCAGCAGAGGGGGCAGCCCACCCTACGAGCAGTACTTC. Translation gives CASRGGSPPYEQYF.

The CDR3 DNA follows: TGTGCCAGCAGCTCCGGGGGATGGGACACAGATACGCAGTATTTT. It codes for CASSSGGWDTDTQYF. The genes are TRBV11-3 and TRBJ2-3; D possibly corresponds to TRBD2 (6 bases). Germline V CDR1 and CDR2: SGHNT, YENEEA. V was pared by 4 bases and J by 2 bases, with 13 bases between. The CDR3 has 15 residues.

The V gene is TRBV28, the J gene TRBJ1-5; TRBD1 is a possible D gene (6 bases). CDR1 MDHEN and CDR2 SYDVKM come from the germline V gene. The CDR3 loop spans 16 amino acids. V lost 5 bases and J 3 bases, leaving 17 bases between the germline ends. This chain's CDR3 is CASSPTQGPNNQPQHF. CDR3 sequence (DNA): TGTGCCAGCAGTCCCACTCAGGGGCCCAACAATCAGCCCCAGCATTTT.

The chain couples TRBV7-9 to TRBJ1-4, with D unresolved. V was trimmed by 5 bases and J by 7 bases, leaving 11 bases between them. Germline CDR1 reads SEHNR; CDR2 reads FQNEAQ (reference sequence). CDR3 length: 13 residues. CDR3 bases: TGTGCCAGCAGCCCTCCTAGTGGTGAAAAACTGTTTTTT. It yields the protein CASSPPSGEKLFF.

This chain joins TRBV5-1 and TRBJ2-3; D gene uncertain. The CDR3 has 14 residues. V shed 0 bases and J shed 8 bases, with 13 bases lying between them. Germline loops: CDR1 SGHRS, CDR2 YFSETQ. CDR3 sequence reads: CASSLVPGSVTQYF. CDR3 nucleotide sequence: TGCGCCAGCAGCTTGGTCCCAGGTTCTGTTACGCAGTATTTT.

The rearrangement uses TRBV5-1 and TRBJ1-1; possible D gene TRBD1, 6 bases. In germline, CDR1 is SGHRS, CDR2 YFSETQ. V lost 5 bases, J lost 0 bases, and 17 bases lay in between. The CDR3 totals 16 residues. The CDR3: CASRRGGDNLNTEAFF. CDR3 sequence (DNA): TGCGCCAGCAGGAGGGGGGGGGACAACTTGAACACTGAAGCTTTCTTT.

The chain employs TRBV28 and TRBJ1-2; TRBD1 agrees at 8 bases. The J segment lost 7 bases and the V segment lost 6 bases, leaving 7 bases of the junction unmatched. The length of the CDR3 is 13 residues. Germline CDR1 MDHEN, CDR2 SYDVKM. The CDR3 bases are TGTGCCAGCAGAACGACAGGGGTTGGTGGCTACACCTTC. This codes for CASRTTGVGGYTF.

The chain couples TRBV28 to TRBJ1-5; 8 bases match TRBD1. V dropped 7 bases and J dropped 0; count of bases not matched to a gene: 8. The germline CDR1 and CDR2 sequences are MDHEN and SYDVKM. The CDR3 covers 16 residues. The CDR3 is CASMDGTGYSNQPQHF. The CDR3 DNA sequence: TGTGCCAGCATGGACGGGACAGGCTATAGCAATCAGCCCCAGCATTTT.

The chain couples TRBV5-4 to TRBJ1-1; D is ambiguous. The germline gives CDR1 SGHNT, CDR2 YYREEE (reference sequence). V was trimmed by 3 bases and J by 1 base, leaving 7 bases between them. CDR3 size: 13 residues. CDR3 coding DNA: TGTGCCAGCAGCTATACAGAGAACACTGAAGCTTTCTTT. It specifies CASSYTENTEAFF.

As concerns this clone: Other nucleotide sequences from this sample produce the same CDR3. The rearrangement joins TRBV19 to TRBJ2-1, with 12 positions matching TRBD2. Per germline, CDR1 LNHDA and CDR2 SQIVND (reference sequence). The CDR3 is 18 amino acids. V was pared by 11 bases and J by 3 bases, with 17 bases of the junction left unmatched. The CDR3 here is CAPSISRGLAGDYNEQFF. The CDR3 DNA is TGTGCCCCCAGCATAAGTCGGGGACTAGCGGGTGACTACAATGAGCAGTTCTTC.